The clone carrying this TCR beta chain was counted many times. Antigen specificity is unknown. The data originate from a study of Graves' ophthalmopathy and Graves' hyperthyroidism. Study-wide points: Detected in blood as well were most expanded thyroid clonotypes with frequency above 0.001.

V shed 7 bases and J shed 0 bases, with 6 bases lying between them. The CDR3 spans 11 residues. Germline CDR1 reads SQVTM; CDR2 reads ANQGSEA. For repertoire sequencing, the TCR beta CDR3 regions were amplified from RNA transcripts. Following a first-round RT-PCR that used HTBI primers, a second-round multiplex PCR was carried out. TCRdb reprocessed the multiplex PCR reads with MiXCR, giving one entry per CDR3 protein. The sample consists of about 1.2 million distinct CDR3 sequences, 35% to 45% of them appearing once. This TCR derives from an adult man with Graves' hyperthyroidism. The sample comprised peripheral blood or thyroid tissue (not recorded which). The chain recombines TRBV29-1 with TRBJ1-1; no clear D gene. The CDR3 DNA reads TGCAGCGCTCGGATGAACACTGAAGCTTTCTTT. Translated, it gives CSARMNTEAFF.